This TCR beta chain is drawn from a study of OX40 agonist ivuxolimab in advanced cancers. Study outcomes and limitations: Some patients who did not respond also had low normalized T-cell clonal expansion. Still undetermined is the antigen specificity of the expanded peripheral T cells.

Using immunoSEQ multiplex PCR, the repertoire was profiled, and TCRdb retains in-frame clones only, with some absent. The sample contains roughly 80,000 clones, about 90% of which appear only once. The germline V gene encodes CDR1 MNHEY and CDR2 SVGAGI. There are 15 residues in the CDR3. V lost 8 bases and J lost 2; bases outside the gene matches: 5. As to this clone: Its antigen is not known.

The receptor was derived from an adult with an advanced solid tumor such as melanoma, head and neck, liver or kidney cancer. Sequenced here: CD4+ or CD8+ T cells sorted from blood, sampled in a trial of the OX40 agonist ivuxolimab. V is TRBV6-5 and J is TRBJ1-4, with 10 bases fitting TRBD1. This CDR3 is CASRDRGFTNEKLFF. CDR3 sequence (DNA): TGTGCCAGCCGGGACAGGGGTTTCACTAATGAAAAACTGTTTTTT.